The present T cell receptor beta chain was sequenced within a study of blood T cell repertoires in COVID-19. A COVID-19 case was met by exposed participants within 2 weeks before study entry. Per the original data handling: Counts of nucleated cells, estimated from reference gene primer amplification, were obtained. Libraries were prepared by immunoSEQ multiplex PCR; TCRdb keeps only in-frame clonotypes and omits some of them. The V and J calls and the clone size are those of that table, but D and trimming were determined from the DNA. The table includes 200,000 to 250,000 clones, about 88% detected once. The germline V gene has CDR1 PRHDT and CDR2 FYEKMQ (reference sequence). This CDR3 spans 14 amino acids. V lost 2 bases and J 5 bases, leaving 13 bases between the germline ends.

The sequenced material came from PBMCs or T cells enriched from blood (not recorded which). This sequence was found in a woman aged 25 to 39 who had been exposed to COVID-19. V usage is TRBV13 and J usage is TRBJ2-7; TRBD1 might be the D (6 bases). In DNA form, the CDR3 reads TGTGCCAGCAGCTTAAGAGGGGGAAGAGACGAGCAGTACTTC. Protein sequence: CASSLRGGRDEQYF.